This record concerns one T cell receptor beta chain sequence. No antigen is known for it. The record has no base qualities; no much larger clone is one base away. This sample stems from a study of blood T cell repertoires in COVID-19 (dated by TCRdb to about 2020). In the study overall: The collaborator samples originated in the United States, Italy and Spain and spanned the acute and convalescent phases of COVID-19. The material from the prospective study consisted of cDNA or gDNA derived from T cells, B-cell-depleted T cells, or PBMCs. The dataset comprised deeply sampled blood TCRbeta repertoires from subjects exposed to, actively infected with, or recovered from COVID-19. The repertoires were released in a freely available public database intended as a resource for research on the immune response to SARS-CoV-2. Samples were obtained from the ongoing ImmuneRACE study (first 160 participants) and from over 1,000 subjects provided by 6 global collaborators. Sample metadata almost always included a de-identified subject ID, COVID-19 status, age in years and sex. Where HLA class I and class II types were available, the types were taken from metadata supplied by the sample provider, not from assay-based typing. Overall study results and their limits: How much clinical and demographic metadata was included differed by source and by participant, and the metadata was provided uncurated.

The CDR3, from cysteine to phenylalanine, totals 16 residues. Left in the record is the CDR3 DNA by itself, 48 bases read in frame from the first base. In the germline V gene (reference sequence), CDR1 corresponds to SEHNR and CDR2 to FQNEAQ. V is shortened by 5 bases, J by 4 bases, and the region joining them spans 18 bases. Another Seattle source contributed samples from volunteer blood donors who had recovered from COVID-19. Collaborating institutions collected whole blood in K2EDTA tubes following their own protocols. For TCRbeta analysis, collaborator samples were shipped as frozen whole blood, as isolated PBMCs, or as DNA extracted from either sample type. TCRbeta CDR3 regions were amplified from genomic DNA using the immunoSEQ Assay, a bias-controlled multiplex PCR. In the original analysis: The number of nucleated cells in each sample was estimated from the amplification of reference gene primers within the assay. To quantify the absolute abundance of each unique TCRbeta CDR3 rearrangement, sequence reads were collapsed and filtered. For each sample, productive Simpson clonality was calculated by taking the square root of Simpson's diversity index across productive rearrangements. TCRdb took over this immuneACCESS table, retaining in-frame rearrangements with V and J assigned. Such tables are incomplete; in checked studies, under half of the missing clones stem from an unresolved V gene, and the remainder is unexplained. That table supplies the V and J calls and clone size; D and trimming were determined from the DNA. The sample table holds approximately 240,000 clones, of which 65% to 90% were seen once. The top ten constitute roughly 1.4% of the sample.

The chain is made from TRBV7-9 and TRBJ2-1, with an unclear D gene assignment. The sequencing input was peripheral blood. This TCR was recovered from a woman aged 40 to 55 who had recovered from COVID-19. The CDR3 region: CASSHEIQKKYNEQFF. The DNA sequence follows: TGTGCCAGCAGCCACGAAATACAGAAGAAGTACAATGAGCAGTTCTTC.